Given below is one T cell receptor beta chain in context. Antigen unknown. Libraries were prepared by immunoSEQ multiplex PCR; TCRdb keeps only in-frame clonotypes and omits some of them. The data show about 67,000 clones, with around 84% seen just once and roughly 8% held by the top ten. The data belong to a study of OX40 agonist ivuxolimab in advanced cancers. Study background: Aged about 20 to 80 with a mean of approximately 60 years, they were about 78% male.

Study-wide findings and caveats: Partial responders at 0.1-3.0 mg/kg had among the lowest clonal expansion. Clonal expansion from baseline to week 6 occurred in both CD4+ and CD8+ T cells. CD8+ T cells showed, on average, more clonal expansion than CD4+ cells.

Sequencing used CD4+ or CD8+ T cells sorted from blood, obtained in a trial of the OX40 agonist ivuxolimab. The receptor comes from an adult with an advanced solid tumor such as melanoma, head and neck, liver or kidney cancer.

CDR3 DNA: TGTGCCAGTAAACCAGGGGTCTCCTACAATGAGCAGTTCTTC. It codes for CASKPGVSYNEQFF. The V and J genes are TRBV19 and TRBJ2-1; a possible D gene is TRBD1 (6 bases). Trimming stripped 7 bases from V and 0 bases from J, with 10 bases between. CDR3 length equals 14 residues. Germline CDR1 and CDR2: LNHDA and SQIVND (reference sequence).